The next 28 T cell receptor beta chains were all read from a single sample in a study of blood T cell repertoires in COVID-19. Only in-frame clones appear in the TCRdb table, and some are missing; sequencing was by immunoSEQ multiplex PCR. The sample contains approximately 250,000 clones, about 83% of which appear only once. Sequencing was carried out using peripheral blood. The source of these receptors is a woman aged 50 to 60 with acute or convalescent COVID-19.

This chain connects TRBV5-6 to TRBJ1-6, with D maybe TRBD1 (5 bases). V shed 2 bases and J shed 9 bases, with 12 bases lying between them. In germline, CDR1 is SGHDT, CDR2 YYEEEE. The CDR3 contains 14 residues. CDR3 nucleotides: TGTGCCAGCAGCTTAGGGCAGGGCCTTTCACCCCTCCACTTT. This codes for CASSLGQGLSPLHF.

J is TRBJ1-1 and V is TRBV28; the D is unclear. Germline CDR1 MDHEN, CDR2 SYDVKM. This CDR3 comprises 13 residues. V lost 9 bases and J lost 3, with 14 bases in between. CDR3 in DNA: TGTGCCAGGTTGGCGACACCCGACACTGAAGCTTTCTTT. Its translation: CARLATPDTEAFF.

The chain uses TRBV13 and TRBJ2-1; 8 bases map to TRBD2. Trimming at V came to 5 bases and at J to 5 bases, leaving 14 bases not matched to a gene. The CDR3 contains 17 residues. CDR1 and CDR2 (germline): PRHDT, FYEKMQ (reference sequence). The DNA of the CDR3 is TGTGCCAGCAGCATAGCGGGATTCTTTCGAAAGAACAATGAGCAGTTCTTC. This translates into CASSIAGFFRKNNEQFF.

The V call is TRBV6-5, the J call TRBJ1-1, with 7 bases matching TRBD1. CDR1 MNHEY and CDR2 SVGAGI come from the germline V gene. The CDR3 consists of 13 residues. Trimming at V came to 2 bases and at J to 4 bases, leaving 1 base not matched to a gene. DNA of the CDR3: TGTGCCAGCAGTTACGCAGGGGGCACTGAAGCTTTCTTT. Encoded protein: CASSYAGGTEAFF.

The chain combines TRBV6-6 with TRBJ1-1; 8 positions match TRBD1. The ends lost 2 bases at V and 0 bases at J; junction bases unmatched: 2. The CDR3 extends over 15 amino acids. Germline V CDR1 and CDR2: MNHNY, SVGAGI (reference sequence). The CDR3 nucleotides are TGTGCCAGCAGTTACCAGGGGGCTATGAACACTGAAGCTTTCTTT. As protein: CASSYQGAMNTEAFF.

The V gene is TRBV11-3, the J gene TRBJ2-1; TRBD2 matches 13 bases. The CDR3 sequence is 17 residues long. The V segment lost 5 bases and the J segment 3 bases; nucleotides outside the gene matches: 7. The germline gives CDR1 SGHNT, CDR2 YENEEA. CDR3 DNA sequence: TGTGCCAGCAGCCTACAGAGGACTAGCGGGGGCTACAATGAGCAGTTCTTC. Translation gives CASSLQRTSGGYNEQFF.

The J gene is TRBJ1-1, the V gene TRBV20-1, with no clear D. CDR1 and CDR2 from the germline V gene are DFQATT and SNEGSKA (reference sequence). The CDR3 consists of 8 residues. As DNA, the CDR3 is TGCAGGGGCCCTGAAGCTTTCTTT. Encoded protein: CRGPEAFF.

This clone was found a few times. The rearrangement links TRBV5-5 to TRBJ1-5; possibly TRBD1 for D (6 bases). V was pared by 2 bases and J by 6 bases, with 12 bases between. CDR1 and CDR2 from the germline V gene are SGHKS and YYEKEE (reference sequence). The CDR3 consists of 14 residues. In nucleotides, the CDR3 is TGTGCCAGCAGCTTTGCAGGGGAAGGTCAGCCCCAGCATTTT. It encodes CASSFAGEGQPQHF.

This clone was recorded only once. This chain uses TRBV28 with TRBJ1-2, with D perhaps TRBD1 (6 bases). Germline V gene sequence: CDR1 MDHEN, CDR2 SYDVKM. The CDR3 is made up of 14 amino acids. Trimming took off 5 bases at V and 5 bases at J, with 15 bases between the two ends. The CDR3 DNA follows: TGTGCCAGCAGTCCCAGAGTGGGGGCATATGGCTACACCTTC. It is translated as CASSPRVGAYGYTF.

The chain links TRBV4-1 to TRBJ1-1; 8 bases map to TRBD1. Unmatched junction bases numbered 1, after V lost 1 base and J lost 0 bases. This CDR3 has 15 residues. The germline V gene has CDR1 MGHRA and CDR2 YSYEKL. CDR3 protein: CASSQVTGVNTEAFF. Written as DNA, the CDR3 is TGCGCCAGCAGCCAAGTGACAGGGGTGAACACTGAAGCTTTCTTT.

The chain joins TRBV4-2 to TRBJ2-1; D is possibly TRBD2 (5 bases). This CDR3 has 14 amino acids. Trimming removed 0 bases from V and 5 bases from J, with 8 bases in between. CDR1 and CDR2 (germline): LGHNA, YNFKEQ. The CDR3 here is CASSQETRNNEQFF. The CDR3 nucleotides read TGTGCCAGCAGCCAAGAAACTAGAAACAATGAGCAGTTCTTC.

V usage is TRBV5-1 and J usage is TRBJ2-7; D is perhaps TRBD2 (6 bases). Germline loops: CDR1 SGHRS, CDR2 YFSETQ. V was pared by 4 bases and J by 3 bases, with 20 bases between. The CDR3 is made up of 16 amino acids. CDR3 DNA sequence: TGCGCCAGCAGCGCCAAAGGGCGGGACCATAACTACGAGCAGTACTTC. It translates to CASSAKGRDHNYEQYF.

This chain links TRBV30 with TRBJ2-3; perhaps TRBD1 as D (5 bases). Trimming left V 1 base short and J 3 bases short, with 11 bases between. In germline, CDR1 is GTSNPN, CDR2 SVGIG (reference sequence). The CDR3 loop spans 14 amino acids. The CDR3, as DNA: TGTGCCTGGAGTGCAGGGCGTGTAACAGATACGCAGTATTTT. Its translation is CAWSAGRVTDTQYF.

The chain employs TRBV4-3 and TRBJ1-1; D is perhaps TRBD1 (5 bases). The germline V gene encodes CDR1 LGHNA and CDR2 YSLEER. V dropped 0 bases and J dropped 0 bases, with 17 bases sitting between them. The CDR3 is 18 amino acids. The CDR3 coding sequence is TGCGCCAGCAGCCAAGACCCCCAAACAGGTTGGATGAACACTGAAGCTTTCTTT. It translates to CASSQDPQTGWMNTEAFF.

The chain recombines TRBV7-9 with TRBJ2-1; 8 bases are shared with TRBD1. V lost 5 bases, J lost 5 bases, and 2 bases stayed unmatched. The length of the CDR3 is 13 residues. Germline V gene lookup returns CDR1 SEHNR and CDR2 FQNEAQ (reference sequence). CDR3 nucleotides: TGTGCCAGCAGCCGGGGACAGGACAATGAGCAGTTCTTC. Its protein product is CASSRGQDNEQFF.

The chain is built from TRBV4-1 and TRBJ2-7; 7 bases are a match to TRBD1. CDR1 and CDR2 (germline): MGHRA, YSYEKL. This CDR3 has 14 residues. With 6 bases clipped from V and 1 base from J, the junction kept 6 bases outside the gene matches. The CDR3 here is CASSPPRGSYEQYF. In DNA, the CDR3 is TGCGCCAGCAGTCCCCCCAGGGGGTCCTACGAGCAGTACTTC.

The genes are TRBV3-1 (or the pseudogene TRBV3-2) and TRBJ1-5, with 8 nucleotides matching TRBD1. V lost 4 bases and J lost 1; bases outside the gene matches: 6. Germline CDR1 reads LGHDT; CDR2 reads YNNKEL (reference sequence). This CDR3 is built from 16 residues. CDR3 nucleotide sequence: TGTGCCAGCAGCCTGACCGGGACAGGCAGCAATCAGCCCCAGCATTTT. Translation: CASSLTGTGSNQPQHF.

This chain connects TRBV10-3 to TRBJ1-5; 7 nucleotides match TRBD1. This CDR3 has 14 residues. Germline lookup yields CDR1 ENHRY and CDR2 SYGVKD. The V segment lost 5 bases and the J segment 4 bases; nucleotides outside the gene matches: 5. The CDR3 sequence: CAISTGDANQPQHF. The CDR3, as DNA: TGTGCCATCAGTACAGGGGACGCTAATCAGCCCCAGCATTTT.

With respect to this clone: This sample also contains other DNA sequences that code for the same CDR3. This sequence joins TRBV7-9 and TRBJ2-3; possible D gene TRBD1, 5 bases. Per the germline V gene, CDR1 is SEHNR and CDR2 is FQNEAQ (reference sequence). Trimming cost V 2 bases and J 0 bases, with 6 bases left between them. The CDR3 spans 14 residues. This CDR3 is CASSLQGSTDTQYF. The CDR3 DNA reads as TGTGCCAGCAGCTTACAGGGAAGCACAGATACGCAGTATTTT.

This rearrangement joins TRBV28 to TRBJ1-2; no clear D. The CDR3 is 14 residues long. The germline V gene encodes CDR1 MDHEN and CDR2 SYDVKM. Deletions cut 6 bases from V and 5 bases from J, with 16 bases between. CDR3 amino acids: CASSPLQPGYGYTF. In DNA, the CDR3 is TGTGCCAGCAGCCCCCTACAGCCTGGTTATGGCTACACCTTC.

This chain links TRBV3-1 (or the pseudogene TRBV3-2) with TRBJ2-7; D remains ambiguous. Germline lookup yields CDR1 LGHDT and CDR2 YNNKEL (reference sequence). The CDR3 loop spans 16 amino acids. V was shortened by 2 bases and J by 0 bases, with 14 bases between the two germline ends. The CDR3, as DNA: TGTGCCAGCAGCCAAAGATTCAGGTTAAGCTCCTACGAGCAGTACTTC. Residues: CASSQRFRLSSYEQYF.

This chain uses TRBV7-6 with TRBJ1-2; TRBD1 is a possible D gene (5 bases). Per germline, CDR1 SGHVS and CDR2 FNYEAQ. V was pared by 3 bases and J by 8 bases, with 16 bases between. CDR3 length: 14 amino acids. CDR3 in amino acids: CASSFSGQGGGYTF. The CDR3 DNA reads TGTGCCAGCAGCTTTTCGGGGCAGGGAGGGGGCTACACCTTC.

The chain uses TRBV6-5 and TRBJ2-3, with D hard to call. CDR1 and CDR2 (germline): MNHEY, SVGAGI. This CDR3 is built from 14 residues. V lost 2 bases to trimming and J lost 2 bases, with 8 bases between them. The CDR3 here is CASSYSTFTDTQYF. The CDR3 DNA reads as TGTGCCAGCAGTTACAGCACCTTCACAGATACGCAGTATTTT.

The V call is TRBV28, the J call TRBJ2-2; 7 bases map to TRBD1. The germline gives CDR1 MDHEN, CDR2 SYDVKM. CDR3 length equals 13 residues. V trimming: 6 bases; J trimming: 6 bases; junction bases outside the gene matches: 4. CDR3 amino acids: CASRQGTSGELFF. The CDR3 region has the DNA TGTGCCAGCAGACAGGGGACGTCCGGGGAGCTGTTTTTT.

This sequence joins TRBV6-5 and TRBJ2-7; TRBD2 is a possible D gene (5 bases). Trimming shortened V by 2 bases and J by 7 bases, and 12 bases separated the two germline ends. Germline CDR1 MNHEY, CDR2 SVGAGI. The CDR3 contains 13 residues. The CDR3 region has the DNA TGTGCCAGCAGTTACGAGGTTCGGGGAGAGCAGTACTTC. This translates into CASSYEVRGEQYF.

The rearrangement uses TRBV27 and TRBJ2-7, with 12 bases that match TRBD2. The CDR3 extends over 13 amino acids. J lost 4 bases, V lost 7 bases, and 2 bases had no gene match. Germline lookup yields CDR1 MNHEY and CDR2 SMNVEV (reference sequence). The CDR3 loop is CASKGLAGYEQYF. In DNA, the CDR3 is TGTGCCAGCAAAGGACTAGCGGGATACGAGCAGTACTTC.

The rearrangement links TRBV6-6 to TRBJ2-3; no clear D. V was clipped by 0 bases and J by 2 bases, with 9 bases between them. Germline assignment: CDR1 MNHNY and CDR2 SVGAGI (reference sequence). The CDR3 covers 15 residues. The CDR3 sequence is CASSYSGGFTDTQYF. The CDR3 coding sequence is TGTGCCAGCAGTTACTCAGGCGGATTCACAGATACGCAGTATTTT.

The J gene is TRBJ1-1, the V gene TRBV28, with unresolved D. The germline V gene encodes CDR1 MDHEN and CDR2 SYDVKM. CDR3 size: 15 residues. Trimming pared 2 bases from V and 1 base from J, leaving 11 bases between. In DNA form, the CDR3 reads TGTGCCAGCAGTTTACGGCAGGCGTCGAACACTGAAGCTTTCTTT. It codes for CASSLRQASNTEAFF.